This is a list of T cell receptor beta chains from one sample in a study of control samples from healthy donors and cancer patients. This table comes from immunoSEQ multiplex PCR, and its TCRdb copy is limited to in-frame clones, with some not included. The data hold fewer than 45,000 clones, with 75% to 95% observed a single time. The source material was PBMCs. The source is a woman in her thirties or forties with head and neck cancer. Both conserved end residues are part of each CDR3. A D gene is named only where the DNA matches it firmly. Where a row states a size, it is once, few, many or the class of an expanded clone; other rows omit it.

j_call,v_call,d_call,clone_size,cdr3_nt,cdr3_aa
TRBJ2-3,TRBV27,NA,once,TGTGCCAGCACATCGAGCACAGATACGCAGTATTTT,CASTSSTDTQYF
TRBJ2-7,TRBV18,TRBD1,NA,TGTGCCAGCTCATCTAGGACAGGCCTTAGCTCCTACGAGCAGTACTTC,CASSSRTGLSSYEQYF
TRBJ1-1,TRBV6-5,TRBD1,NA,TGTGCCAGCATGGAAGACAGGGAGGTAGCCACTGAAGCTTTCTTT,CASMEDREVATEAFF
TRBJ2-1,TRBV5-5,TRBD1,NA,TGTGCCAGCAGCTTTGGGGACAGTAACAATGAGCAGTTCTTC,CASSFGDSNNEQFF
TRBJ1-2,TRBV14,TRBD1,NA,TGTGCCAGCAGCCCCGTTTGGACAGGGGGCTATGGCTACACCTTC,CASSPVWTGGYGYTF
TRBJ1-6,TRBV27,TRBD1,NA,TGTGCCAGCAGAGAGGGACAGGCCTATAATTCACCCCTCCACTTT,CASREGQAYNSPLHF
TRBJ2-1,TRBV6-1,NA,NA,TGTGCCAGCAGTGAAGGGGGTTATGAGCAGTTCTTC,CASSEGGYEQFF
TRBJ1-2,TRBV5-6,NA,NA,TGTGCCAGCAGGCCCGAAACACCCGCTAACTATGGCTACACCTTC,CASRPETPANYGYTF
TRBJ2-1,TRBV19,TRBD2,NA,TGTGCCAGTAGGGAGCTAGCGGGGTCCTACAATGAGCAGTTCTTC,CASRELAGSYNEQFF
TRBJ1-1,TRBV19,NA,NA,TGTGCCAGTAGTATACGGGGGGACACTGAAGCTTTCTTT,CASSIRGDTEAFF
TRBJ2-5,TRBV29-1,NA,NA,TGCAGCGTTGAGCTCGGGGGCCGAAAGACCCAGTACTTC,CSVELGGRKTQYF
TRBJ2-5,TRBV24-1,NA,NA,TGTGCCACCAGTGGCGGGGTGAGCCAAGAGACCCAGTACTTC,CATSGGVSQETQYF
TRBJ2-7,TRBV12-3/TRBV12-4,NA,NA,TGTGCCAGCAGTAACCAAATAACAGGGGAGCAGTACTTC,CASSNQITGEQYF
TRBJ2-3,TRBV10-1,TRBD2,NA,TGCGCCAGCAGTGAATCGGGACTAAGCACAGATACGCAGTATTTT,CASSESGLSTDTQYF
TRBJ1-2,TRBV19,TRBD1,NA,TGTGCCAGTAGTAGAGACAGGGGGACTAACTATGGCTACACCTTC,CASSRDRGTNYGYTF
TRBJ1-1,TRBV3-1/TRBV3-2,NA,NA,TGTGCCAGCAGCCCCCGAAGGTACAGGACGAACACTGAAGCTTTCTTT,CASSPRRYRTNTEAFF
TRBJ2-7,TRBV11-2,NA,once,TGTGCCAGCAGCTTACGTAGGGGGGGTAGATCCTACGAGCAGTACTTC,CASSLRRGGRSYEQYF
TRBJ2-1,TRBV7-2,TRBD2,NA,TGTGCCAGCAGCCTGGGCCCAGGGAGGGTCAATGAGCAGTTCTTC,CASSLGPGRVNEQFF
TRBJ2-2,TRBV30,NA,NA,TGTGCCTGGAGTTGGGGTCTGGCCGGGGAGCTGTTTTTT,CAWSWGLAGELFF
TRBJ1-2,TRBV6-6,NA,NA,TGTGCCAGCAGTGCCGGACTAGAGGGCTACACCTTC,CASSAGLEGYTF
TRBJ2-1,TRBV5-1,TRBD2,NA,TGCGCCAGCAGCTCCCGGCCGACTAGCGGGGCTTACAATGAGCAGTTCTTC,CASSSRPTSGAYNEQFF
TRBJ2-3,TRBV7-2,NA,once,TGTGCCAGCAGCTTACAGGCTAGTAGCACAGATACGCAGTATTTT,CASSLQASSTDTQYF
TRBJ1-4,TRBV30,TRBD1,NA,TGTGCCTGGAAGGCACAGGGGGGAAATGAAAAACTGTTTTTT,CAWKAQGGNEKLFF
TRBJ2-3,TRBV7-9,NA,few,TGTGCCAGCAGCTTAGGGCCTCAATATACGCAGTATTTT,CASSLGPQYTQYF
TRBJ1-2,TRBV5-6,NA,NA,TGTGCCAGCAGGAGGGGCGGGGGGCGCCGGTTTAAGAATGGCTACACCTTC,CASRRGGGRRFKNGYTF
TRBJ1-1,TRBV19,TRBD1,NA,TGTGCCAGTAGTTTCCTCGGGACAGCCTTTTACTCCGCTGAAGCTTTCTTT,CASSFLGTAFYSAEAFF
TRBJ1-2,TRBV5-1,NA,NA,TGCGCCAGCAGCCCTACGGGAATTGCGGGGGGCTACACCTTC,CASSPTGIAGGYTF
TRBJ2-7,TRBV7-9,NA,NA,TGTGCCAGCAGTTTCGATGTTCCGGGACCGCGACCCTACGAGCAGTACTTC,CASSFDVPGPRPYEQYF
TRBJ2-7,TRBV24-1,TRBD1,once,TGTGCCACCAGTGATGGGACAGGGGACTACGAGCAGTACTTC,CATSDGTGDYEQYF
TRBJ2-7,TRBV19,TRBD1,NA,TGTGCCAGTAGTATCGGGACAGGGGGAGACTTTGGTCCCTACGAGCAGTACTTC,CASSIGTGGDFGPYEQYF
TRBJ2-1,TRBV6-5,NA,NA,TGTGCCAGCAGTTACCCGGGGGATGAGCAGTTCTTC,CASSYPGDEQFF
TRBJ2-1,TRBV5-1,NA,few,TGCGCCAGCAGCTTGTGGGGCGGTGCCTACAATGAGCAGTTCTTC,CASSLWGGAYNEQFF
TRBJ2-7,TRBV24-1,TRBD1,NA,TGTGCCACCAGTGACTCCGGGACAGGGCGCTACGAGCAGTACTTC,CATSDSGTGRYEQYF
TRBJ1-1,TRBV7-9,NA,NA,TGTGCCAGCAGCTTAGAGGGAACCCTGAACACTGAAGCTTTCTTT,CASSLEGTLNTEAFF
TRBJ1-2,TRBV11-2,NA,NA,TGTGCCAGCAGCTTAGCCCAGGGTCGGGTCAACTATGGCTACACCTTC,CASSLAQGRVNYGYTF